This entry lists 25 T cell receptor beta chains sequenced from one sample in a study of glioma-infiltrating T cells after dendritic cell vaccination. Only in-frame clones appear in the TCRdb table, and some are missing; sequencing was by immunoSEQ multiplex PCR. Of about 36,000 clones listed, about 80% are singletons. Source: blood, taken before dendritic cell vaccination. These receptors originate from a human donor with glioblastoma.

The chain recombines TRBV11-3 with TRBJ2-1; D is unclear. There are 18 residues in the CDR3. The V end was cut by 0 bases, the J end by 2 bases, with 17 bases between. CDR1 and CDR2 from the germline V gene are SGHNT and YENEEA. The CDR3 reads CASSLERSLLGTYNEQFF. For the CDR3, the DNA is TGTGCCAGCAGCTTAGAGAGGTCGTTGTTGGGTACCTACAATGAGCAGTTCTTC.

The V and J genes are TRBV21-1 and TRBJ2-7; the D call TRBD2 from the table was never checked on the DNA. TRBV21-1 is tagged as a pseudogene. The CDR3 is made up of 16 amino acids. The CDR3 DNA sequence: TGTGCCAGCAGCAAAGGGCTAGCGGGGGGGCCCCACGAGCAGTACTTC. This encodes CASSKGLAGGPHEQYF.

This clone has more than one count but fewer than ten. V gene TRBV5-6 combines with J gene TRBJ2-3; perhaps TRBD1 as D (5 bases). CDR1 and CDR2 from the germline V gene are SGHDT and YYEEEE. V was trimmed by 3 bases and J by 3 bases, leaving 8 bases between them. The CDR3 spans 13 residues. The CDR3 bases are TGTGCCAGCAGCTCCGCAGGGACAGATACGCAGTATTTT. It yields the protein CASSSAGTDTQYF.

This clone was observed a few times. The chain couples TRBV19 to TRBJ2-5, with D uncertain. Germline V lookup: CDR1 LNHDA, CDR2 SQIVND (reference sequence). Trimming left V 6 bases short and J 5 bases short, with 10 bases between. The CDR3 loop spans 12 amino acids. CDR3 coding DNA: TGTGCCAGTAGCCGAGGTCGGGAGACCCAGTACTTC. This sequence encodes CASSRGRETQYF.

As to this clone: Relative to the germline gene, one junction end is altered; a read error may explain this. The chain uses TRBV15 and TRBJ1-2; D possibly corresponds to TRBD1 (5 bases). This CDR3 is 11 amino acids long. Germline V gives CDR1 LNHNV, CDR2 YYDKDF (reference sequence). This chain's CDR3 is CATRASGGLLF. In DNA form, the CDR3 reads TGTGCCACGCGCGCTTCGGGGGGTCTTCTCTTC.

The J gene is TRBJ1-4, the V gene TRBV4-2; TRBD1 might be the D (5 bases). V gave up 0 bases and J gave up 7 bases, with 12 bases separating them. The CDR3 sequence is 15 residues long. The germline V gene has CDR1 LGHNA and CDR2 YNFKEQ. CDR3 nucleotides: TGTGCCAGCAGCCAAGACGTAGGGGTTGGTGAAAAACTGTTTTTT. The encoded protein is CASSQDVGVGEKLFF.

This chain links TRBV11-2 with TRBJ2-3; 8 nucleotides agree with TRBD2. CDR3 length equals 16 residues. Germline CDR1 reads SGHAT; CDR2 reads FQNNGV. The V and J ends lost 5 bases and 0 bases, in that order; junction bases with no gene match: 7. This CDR3 reads CASSRRLAQSTDTQYF. The CDR3 DNA follows: TGTGCCAGCAGCAGACGACTAGCGCAGAGCACAGATACGCAGTATTTT.

The chain links TRBV11-3 to TRBJ2-1, with D hard to call. Germline V gene data show CDR1 as SGHNT and CDR2 as YENEEA. Between the trimmed V and J ends, which lost 5 bases and 5 bases, there was a span of 16 bases. The CDR3 covers 15 residues. CDR3 residues: CASSLGGLRDNEQFF. The CDR3 DNA reads TGTGCCAGCAGCCTTGGTGGCCTCCGGGACAATGAGCAGTTCTTC.

The DNA for the CDR3 is TGTGCCACCACTGCGGGTTTGTCCGGGGACAGGGCTTTCTTT. This gives the protein CATTAGLSGDRAFF. The rearrangement joins TRBV10-3 to TRBJ1-1; TRBD1 aligns across 8 bases. The CDR3 totals 14 residues. Trimming cost V 10 bases and J 11 bases; bases outside gene matches: 18. Germline CDR1 ENHRY, CDR2 SYGVKD.

The rearrangement joins TRBV11-1 to TRBJ1-1; D remains ambiguous. The CDR3 is 15 amino acids. CDR1 and CDR2 (germline): SGHAT, FQDESV (reference sequence). V shed 5 bases and J shed 4 bases, with 17 bases lying between them. This CDR3 is CASSRTKSYFTEAFF. The DNA for the CDR3 is TGTGCCAGCAGCCGCACCAAAAGTTACTTCACTGAAGCTTTCTTT.

This clone has only one observation. The germline gene is not matched at one end of the junction; a read error may be the cause. V usage is TRBV7-9 and J usage is TRBJ2-5; 12 bases align to TRBD1. This CDR3 has 16 amino acids. Per the germline V gene, CDR1 is SEHNR and CDR2 is FQNEAQ (reference sequence). CDR3 coding DNA: TGTGCCAGCAGCGGACCGGGACAGGGGGCTCCAGAGACCCGGTACTTC. Translating it yields CASSGPGQGAPETRYF.

The genes are TRBV6-5 and TRBJ1-5; D ambiguous. Germline lookup yields CDR1 MNHEY and CDR2 SVGAGI. V lost 5 bases, J lost 4 bases, and 12 bases lay in between. The CDR3 spans 14 residues. The CDR3: CASSVNQVNQPQHF. The CDR3 DNA is TGTGCCAGCAGTGTAAATCAGGTGAATCAGCCCCAGCATTTT.

V usage is TRBV10-3 and J usage is TRBJ1-5, with 10 bases aligning to TRBD1. The germline CDR1 and CDR2 sequences are ENHRY and SYGVKD. This CDR3 spans 16 amino acids. The ends lost 11 bases at V and 2 bases at J; junction bases unmatched: 12. For the CDR3, the DNA is TGTGCCCCCCGGGGACAGGGGCCCTGCGGCAATCAGCCCCAGCATTTT. Translating gives CAPRGQGPCGNQPQHF.

The gene calls are TRBV10-3 and TRBJ2-1; 13 nucleotides agree with TRBD2. The CDR3 sequence is 16 residues long. Germline V gives CDR1 ENHRY, CDR2 SYGVKD. J was trimmed by 5 bases and V by 4 bases; bases with no gene match: 5. The CDR3 DNA is TGTGCCATCAGTGGGACTAGCGGGGGCGGGGACAATGAGCAGTTCTTC. It translates to CAISGTSGGGDNEQFF.

J is TRBJ2-3 and V is TRBV6-6; D is undetermined. The CDR3 runs 12 residues. Germline CDR1 is MNHNY and CDR2 is SVGAGI (reference sequence). V was shortened by 11 bases and J by 0 bases, with 9 bases between the two germline ends. CDR3 region: CAAGLSTDTQYF. In nucleotides, the CDR3 is TGTGCCGCCGGGTTGAGCACAGATACGCAGTATTTT.

This chain connects TRBV4-3 to TRBJ2-7; D is perhaps TRBD1 (5 bases). With 2 bases removed from V and 0 bases from J, the gap between germline ends came to 11 bases. In germline, CDR1 is LGHNA, CDR2 YSLEER. CDR3 length equals 15 residues. CDR3 DNA: TGCGCCAGCAGCCAATCTCAGGGTCTCTCCTACGAGCAGTACTTC. Translating gives CASSQSQGLSYEQYF.

The chain is built from TRBV7-9 and TRBJ2-2, with a weak D call TRBD1 (6 bases). The length of the CDR3 is 14 residues. V dropped 5 bases and J dropped 4 bases, with 11 bases sitting between them. The V gene's germline CDR1 is SEHNR and CDR2 FQNEAQ (reference sequence). The CDR3 spells CASSRLTGTGELFF. The DNA for the CDR3 is TGTGCCAGCAGCCGTTTGACAGGCACCGGGGAGCTGTTTTTT.

In regard to this clone: Different DNA sequences within this sample yield the same CDR3. The chain recombines TRBV12-2 with TRBJ2-1; TRBD2, the table's D call, lacks a check against the DNA. TRBV12-2 is a pseudogene segment. There are 18 residues in the CDR3. The CDR3 protein is CASRWTSGETMGYNEQFF. The CDR3 DNA sequence: TGTGCAAGTCGCTGGACTAGCGGGGAGACGATGGGCTACAATGAGCAGTTCTTC.

V gene TRBV11-2 combines with J gene TRBJ2-7, with a possible D match to TRBD2 (5 bases). Germline V gene lookup returns CDR1 SGHAT and CDR2 FQNNGV. Trimming took 1 base from V and 7 from J, leaving 5 bases between them. The CDR3 totals 11 residues. The CDR3 coding sequence is TGTGCCAGCAGCTTAGCGGGGGAGCAGTACTTC. Protein sequence: CASSLAGEQYF. The complete variable domain, with remaining parts taken from reference TRBV11-2 and TRBJ2-7, reads EAGVAQSPRYKIIEKRQSVAFWCNPISGHATLYWYQQILGQGPKLLIQFQNNGVVDDSQLPKDRFSAERLKGVDSTLKIQPAKLEDSAVYLCASSLAGEQYFGPGTRLTVT.

This clone was detected once. The chain has TRBV6-9 and TRBJ1-2; 8 positions agree with TRBD1. V gave up 5 bases and J gave up 3 bases; unmatched junction bases: 11. In germline, CDR1 is MNHGY, CDR2 SVAAGI. The CDR3 loop spans 16 amino acids. The CDR3 coding sequence is TGTGCCAGCAGTGAACTTTGGGCAGGGGGCGACTATGGCTACACCTTC. Residues: CASSELWAGGDYGYTF.

This clone was detected once. The chain recombines TRBV5-1 with TRBJ2-1, with 9 nucleotides matching TRBD2. This CDR3 spans 13 amino acids. Trimming at V came to 4 bases and at J to 9 bases, leaving 5 bases not matched to a gene. In germline, CDR1 is SGHRS, CDR2 YFSETQ. The CDR3 DNA is TGCGCCAGCAGCATGGGACTAGCCTTTGAGCAGTTCTTC. It encodes CASSMGLAFEQFF.

This rearrangement joins TRBV18 to TRBJ2-3; possibly TRBD1 for D (6 bases). Trimming left V 3 bases short and J 2 bases short, with 12 bases between. The V gene's germline CDR1 is KGHSH and CDR2 LQKENI. The CDR3 has 15 amino acids. CDR3 DNA sequence: TGTGCCAGCTCACCGGCGGACAGCCCCACAGATACGCAGTATTTT. This sequence encodes CASSPADSPTDTQYF.

The chain combines TRBV4-2 with TRBJ1-2; tentatively, D is TRBD1 (5 bases). Per germline, CDR1 LGHNA and CDR2 YNFKEQ. V was cut by 0 bases and J by 0 bases, with 14 bases left in between. The CDR3 runs to 17 residues. The CDR3 DNA reads as TGTGCCAGCAGCCAAGAAGGGACTGTGAATCCTAACTATGGCTACACCTTC. Protein sequence: CASSQEGTVNPNYGYTF.

The chain links TRBV30 to TRBJ1-5; 7 bases are a match to TRBD1. The germline V gene has CDR1 GTSNPN and CDR2 SVGIG (reference sequence). The V and J ends lost 5 bases and 4 bases, in that order; junction bases with no gene match: 5. This CDR3 spans 13 amino acids. CDR3 bases: TGTGCCTGGGACAGGGAGCGTAATCAGCCCCAGCATTTT. It codes for CAWDRERNQPQHF.

This clone was found once. The chain is built from TRBV27 and TRBJ2-7; 7 bases match TRBD1. CDR1 is MNHEY and CDR2 is SMNVEV in the germline V gene (reference sequence). V lost 4 bases, J lost 2 bases, and 8 bases stayed unmatched. The CDR3 loop spans 15 amino acids. The CDR3 spells CASSYTGETAYEQYF. Written as DNA, the CDR3 is TGTGCCAGCAGTTACACAGGGGAGACCGCCTACGAGCAGTACTTC.